These T cell receptor beta chains were read from a single sample in a study of radiation and T cells in renal cell carcinoma. Some clones are missing from TCRdb's copy, which holds only in-frame ones; the method was immunoSEQ multiplex PCR. Of 150,000 to 190,000 clones listed, approximately 86% were seen once; the top ten hold 10% to 15%. Here the sequenced sample was blood, taken from a patient whose treatment included radiotherapy and nephrectomy. All receptors come from a woman aged 45-65 years with renal cell carcinoma. The CDR3 runs from the conserved cysteine through the conserved F or W.

v_call cdr3_aa
TRBV6-5 CASSWDGSSGNTIYF
TRBV7-7 CASSLAAQETQYF
TRBV21-1 CASSEGPNTEAFF
TRBV9 CASSVGWPDTQYF
TRBV7-9 CASSLRQGQETQYF
TRBV7-3 CASSPTGEGGYTF
TRBV13 CASRSRAVGGASGEQFF
TRBV6-5 CASSSDRGYGYTF
TRBV5-1 CASSSGALDNEKLFF
TRBV6-5 CASSYRQGNSPLHF
TRBV7-9 CASSLWGARRNYGYTF
TRBV11-1 CASSLDRQGPYEQYF
TRBV15 CATSRDPAGPQETQYF
TRBV7-9 CASSSPRTGYTEAFF
TRBV10-3 CAISSASGPSTDTQYF
TRBV6-5 CASSYVAQETQYF
TRBV5-1 CASSLPGTYSGYTF
TRBV10-2 CASRRVVNQPQHF
TRBV19 CASSISSGATDTQYF
TRBV7-3 CASSLGTGETQYF
TRBV7-9 CASSPTGDQPQHF
TRBV5-4 CASSSEWGANSPLHF
TRBV19 CASKPSGGYGYTF
TRBV4-1 CASSQVGTDTEAFF
TRBV7-2 CASSPLVMGNEQYF
TRBV6-1 CASSEALRGRTMNTGELFF
TRBV12-5 CASGLVYLEGEKLFF
TRBV7-2 CASSSLSDTQYF
TRBV6-6 CASSRDRRAYEQYF
TRBV5-1 CASSLQGPSSANYGYTF
TRBV6-5 CASRPSGGAYEQYF
TRBV5-1 CASSDHGTGANSPLHF
TRBV10-1 CASSESGVSEQFF
TRBV5-1 CASSLEDSRTDTQYF
TRBV6-6 CASSYPDTSSGNTIYF
TRBV28 CASSLGRVNEQFF
TRBV5-1 CASSPTGARNQPQHF
TRBV14 CASSQAVIPGYGYTF
TRBV7-8 CASSGGYGYTF
TRBV15 CATSGPDRRLHF
TRBV2 CASSLDSNSNQPQHF
TRBV11-2 CASSARWGREGETQYF
TRBV5-6 CASSFSGNSYNEQFF
TRBV13 CASSHLAGDEKLFF
TRBV7-9 CASSFHADGNTIYF
TRBV4-2 CASSQRDRNNQPQHF
TRBV6-5 CASIRDSSGNTIYF
TRBV5-1 CASSAPRGAGELFF
TRBV5-4 CASSYRDLNTDTQYF
TRBV6-5 CASSYRVNTEAFF
TRBV15 CATSDRGDQPQHF
TRBV7-2 CASSSPGANYGYTF
TRBV25-1 CASSELGDYYGYTF
TRBV30 CAWSVFTNEKLFF